This T cell receptor beta chain was captured by sequencing in a study of OX40 agonist ivuxolimab in advanced cancers. Study-wide context: The patients' treatment was ivuxolimab, an agonistic anti-OX40 (CD134) antibody. General study points: Some patients without response likewise showed low normalized clonal expansion. At 0.1 to 3.0 mg/kg and by week 6, CD4+ and CD8+ T cells in the blood had expanded clonally.

Sequenced by immunoSEQ multiplex PCR; TCRdb stores in-frame clones only, minus some. This sample carries some 85,000 clones, roughly 88% of them seen once, and the ten largest clones take 0.25% to 0.3%. As to this clone: Its antigen is undetermined.

The germline V and J ends were trimmed by 0 bases and 1 base, with 18 bases remaining between them. This CDR3 spans 18 amino acids. Per germline, CDR1 ENHRY and CDR2 SYGVKD. This sequence originates from an adult with an advanced solid tumor such as melanoma, head and neck, liver or kidney cancer. The sequenced sample was CD4+ or CD8+ T cells sorted from blood, obtained in a trial of the OX40 agonist ivuxolimab. The rearrangement joins TRBV10-3 to TRBJ1-2; D not resolved. CDR3 sequence: CAISESQVPGHINYGYTF. CDR3 bases: TGTGCCATCAGTGAGTCGCAGGTTCCGGGCCATATTAACTATGGCTACACCTTC.